This T cell receptor beta chain is from a study of shared clonotypes between healthy human individuals. As defined, naive CD8 cells were CD45RO-negative and positively selected for CCR7, with terminally differentiated effector memory CD45RA+ cells excluded. The study drew its donors from healthy HIV-negative adults without recent acute infections or vaccinations. Profiled with immunoSEQ multiplex PCR; TCRdb holds only in-frame clones, not every one. The table shows some 2.1 million clones, with 80% to 95% occurring only once. Germline CDR1 and CDR2: SGDLS and YYNGEE. The CDR3 covers 15 residues. V gave up 3 bases and J gave up 2 bases; unmatched junction bases: 7.

Specimen: naive CD8+ T cells from PBMCs. This sequence originates from a man aged 18 to 30 in good health. Some clones in this sample may be carry-over from other donors' samples. The rearrangement joins TRBV9 to TRBJ2-7, with 8 positions matching TRBD1. As DNA, the CDR3 is TGTGCCAGCAGCGGGGGGACAGGCCTACCCTACGAGCAGTACTTC. As protein: CASSGGTGLPYEQYF. Full variable domain (outside the CDR3, taken from reference TRBV9 and TRBJ2-7): DSGVTQTPKHLITATGQRVTLRCSPRSGDLSVYWYQQSLDQGLQFLIQYYNGEERAKGNILERFSAQQFPDLHSELNLSSLELGDSALYFCASSGGTGLPYEQYFGPGTRLTVT.